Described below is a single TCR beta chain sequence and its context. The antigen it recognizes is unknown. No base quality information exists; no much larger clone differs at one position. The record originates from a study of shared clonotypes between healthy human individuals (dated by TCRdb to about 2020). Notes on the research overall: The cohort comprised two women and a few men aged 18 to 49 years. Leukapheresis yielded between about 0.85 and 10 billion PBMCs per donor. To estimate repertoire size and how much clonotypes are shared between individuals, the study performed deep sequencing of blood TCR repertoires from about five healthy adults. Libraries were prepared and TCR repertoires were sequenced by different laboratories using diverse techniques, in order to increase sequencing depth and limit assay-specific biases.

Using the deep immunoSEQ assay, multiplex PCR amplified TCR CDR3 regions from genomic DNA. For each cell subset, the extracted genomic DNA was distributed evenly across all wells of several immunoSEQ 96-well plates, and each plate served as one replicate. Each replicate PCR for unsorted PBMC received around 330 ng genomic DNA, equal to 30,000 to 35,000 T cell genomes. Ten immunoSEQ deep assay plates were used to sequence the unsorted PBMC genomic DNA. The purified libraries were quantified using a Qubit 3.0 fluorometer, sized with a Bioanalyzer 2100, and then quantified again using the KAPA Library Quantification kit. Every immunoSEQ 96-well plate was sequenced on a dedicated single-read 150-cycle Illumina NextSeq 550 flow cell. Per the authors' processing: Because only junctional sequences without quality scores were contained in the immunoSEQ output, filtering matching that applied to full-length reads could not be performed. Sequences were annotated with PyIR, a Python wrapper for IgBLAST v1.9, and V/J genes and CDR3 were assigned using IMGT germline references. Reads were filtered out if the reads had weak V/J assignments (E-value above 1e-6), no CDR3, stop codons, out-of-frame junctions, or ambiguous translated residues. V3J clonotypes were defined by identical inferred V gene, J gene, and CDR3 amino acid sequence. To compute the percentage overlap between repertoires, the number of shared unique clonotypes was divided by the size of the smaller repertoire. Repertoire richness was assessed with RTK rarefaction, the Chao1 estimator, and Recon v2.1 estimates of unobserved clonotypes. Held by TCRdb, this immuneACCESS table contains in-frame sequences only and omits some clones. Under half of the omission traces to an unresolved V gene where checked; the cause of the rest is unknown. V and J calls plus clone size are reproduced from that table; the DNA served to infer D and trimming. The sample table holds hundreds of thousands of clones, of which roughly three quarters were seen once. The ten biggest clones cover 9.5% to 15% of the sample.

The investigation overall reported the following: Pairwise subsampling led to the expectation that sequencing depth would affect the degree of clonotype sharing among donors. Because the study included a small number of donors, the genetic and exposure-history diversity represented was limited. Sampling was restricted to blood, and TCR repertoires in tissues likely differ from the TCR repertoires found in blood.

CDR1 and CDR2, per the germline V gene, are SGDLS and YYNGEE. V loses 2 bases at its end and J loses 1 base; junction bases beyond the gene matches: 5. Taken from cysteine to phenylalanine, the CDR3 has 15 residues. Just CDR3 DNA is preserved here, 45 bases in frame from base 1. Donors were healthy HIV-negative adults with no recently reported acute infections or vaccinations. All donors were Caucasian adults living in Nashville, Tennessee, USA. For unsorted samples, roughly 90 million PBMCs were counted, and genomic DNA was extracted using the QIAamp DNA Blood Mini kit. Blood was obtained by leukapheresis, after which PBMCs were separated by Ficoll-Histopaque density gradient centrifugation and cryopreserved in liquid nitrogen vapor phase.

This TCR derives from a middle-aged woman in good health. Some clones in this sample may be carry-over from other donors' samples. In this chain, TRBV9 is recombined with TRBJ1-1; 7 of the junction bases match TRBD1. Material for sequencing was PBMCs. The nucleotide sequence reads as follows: TGTGCCAGCAGCGTGAAACAGGGGAGGAACACTGAAGCTTTCTTT. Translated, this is CASSVKQGRNTEAFF.